This note documents a single T cell receptor beta chain sequence. The sample originates from a study of blood T cell repertoires in COVID-19. For the study at large: Acute and convalescent COVID-19 specimens originated in the United States, Italy and Spain. PBMCs, B-cell-depleted T cells, or T cells provided the cDNA or gDNA that made up the material.

Measured with immunoSEQ multiplex PCR; TCRdb has only the in-frame clones, and not every one. The sample shows 120,000 to 150,000 clones, 75% to 90% of them seen only once. Seattle's enrolled individuals joined amid active infection and were then monitored longitudinally. The germline V gene has CDR1 SGHDT and CDR2 YYEEEE. V lost 4 bases, J lost 1 base, and 14 bases lay in between. CDR3 length equals 15 residues. Sequenced sample: peripheral blood. The genes are TRBV5-6 and TRBJ2-5; maybe TRBD1 (5 bases). This receptor was taken from a man younger than 35 with COVID-19, enrolled during active disease. CDR3 coding DNA: TGTGCCAGCAGCCCCGTGGCAGGGTCCCAAGAGACCCAGTACTTC. This encodes CASSPVAGSQETQYF.